This TCR beta chain stems from a study of cytomegalovirus exposure and HLA in healthy donors. Comments on this clone: The antigen is unknown.

The PCR made use of 60 Vbeta and 13 Jbeta primers. Method: immunoSEQ multiplex PCR; TCRdb's copy keeps in-frame clones and lacks some. The sample consists of about 140,000 clones, roughly 71% of them appearing once. The CDR3 has 15 amino acids. V was clipped by 6 bases and J by 7 bases; unmatched bases: 10. CDR1 MDHEN and CDR2 SYDVKM come from the germline V gene. Study-level points and caveats: Among the CMV-associated chains, three were confirmed in vitro as specific for CMV antigens. Judged likely to be a sequencing artifact was a cluster of highly shared sequence variants. One variant, a missense change in DCLRE1C, was linked in a later analysis to TCR beta V- and J-gene trimming.

The sequenced material came from PBMCs. The rearrangement links TRBV28 to TRBJ1-4; 8 bases align to TRBD1. The sequence came from a young man in good health and CMV-seronegative. The CDR3 DNA sequence: TGTGCCAGCAGCGGGGGACAGGCGGCGGGTGAAAAACTGTTTTTT. Protein: CASSGGQAAGEKLFF.